This TCR beta chain was retrieved from a study of PD-1 blockade in classical Hodgkin lymphoma. This CDR3 is 14 amino acids long. Trimming removed 5 bases from V and 0 bases from J, with 10 bases in between. Germline V gene lookup returns CDR1 MNHNS and CDR2 SASEGT. The assay was immunoSEQ multiplex PCR, and TCRdb's table has in-frame clones only and misses some. Here the sample spans 50,000 to 75,000 clones, approximately 90% being singletons. There was relapse after autologous stem cell transplantation in every patient, and there was variation in brentuximab vedotin exposure. The source was peripheral blood mononuclear cells (PBMCs), collected before the second cycle of nivolumab. The receptor was derived from a human donor with classical Hodgkin lymphoma. This rearrangement joins TRBV6-1 to TRBJ1-2; D uncertain. The CDR3, as DNA: TGTGCCAGCAGTCCGACAAGTCCTAACTATGGCTACACCTTC. Translation: CASSPTSPNYGYTF.